This note documents a single T cell receptor (beta chain) sequence. Libraries were prepared by immunoSEQ multiplex PCR; TCRdb keeps only in-frame clonotypes and omits some of them. The sample lists about 120,000 clones, more than 75% occurring once. This specimen comes from a study of blood T cell repertoires in COVID-19. The CDR3 consists of 14 residues. V was shortened by 4 bases and J by 0 bases, with 7 bases between the two germline ends. In germline, CDR1 is SGHRS, CDR2 YFSETQ. The V and J genes are TRBV5-1 and TRBJ2-2; possible D gene TRBD2, 5 bases. The sequenced material came from peripheral blood. The clonotype comes from a man aged 45-65 years with active COVID-19. This CDR3 is CASSPGSNTGELFF. The CDR3 DNA reads TGCGCCAGCAGCCCGGGATCGAACACCGGGGAGCTGTTTTTT.